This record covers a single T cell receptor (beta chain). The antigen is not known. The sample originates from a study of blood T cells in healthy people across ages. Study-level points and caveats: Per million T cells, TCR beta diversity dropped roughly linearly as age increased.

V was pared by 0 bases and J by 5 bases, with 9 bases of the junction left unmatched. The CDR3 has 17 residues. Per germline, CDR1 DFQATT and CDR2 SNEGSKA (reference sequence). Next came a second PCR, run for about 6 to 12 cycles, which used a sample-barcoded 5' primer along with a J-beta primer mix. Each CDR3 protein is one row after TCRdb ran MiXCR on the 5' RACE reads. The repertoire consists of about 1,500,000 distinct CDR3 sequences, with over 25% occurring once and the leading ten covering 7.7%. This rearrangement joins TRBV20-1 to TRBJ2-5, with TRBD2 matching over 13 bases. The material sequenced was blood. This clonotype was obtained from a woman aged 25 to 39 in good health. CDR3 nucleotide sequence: TGCAGTGCTAGAGAATCACTAGCGGGAGGGCTGGGGGAGACCCAGTACTTC. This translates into CSARESLAGGLGETQYF.